This T cell receptor (beta chain) was retrieved from a study of radiotherapy plus CTLA-4 blockade in lung cancer. This clone appeared once. Its antigen remains unknown. The sample carries other DNA sequences with the same CDR3. Findings of the study overall: TCR clones of tumor origin grew in blood after radiotherapy plus ipilimumab.

The protocol was immunoSEQ multiplex PCR, while the TCRdb copy is restricted to in-frame clones and leaves out a portion. The sample contains about 23,000 clones, 71% of which appear only once. This CDR3 comprises 15 residues. The ends lost 6 bases at V and 4 bases at J; junction bases unmatched: 11. Germline V gene data show CDR1 as KGHSH and CDR2 as LQKENI. This specimen consisted of peripheral blood, obtained from a patient treated with radiotherapy plus ipilimumab. The clonotype originates from a human donor with non-small cell lung cancer whose response to radiotherapy plus ipilimumab could not be evaluated. V usage is TRBV18 and J usage is TRBJ2-7; TRBD1 matches 8 bases. The CDR3, as DNA: TGTGCCAGCTCCCCCCCAGGACAGGGTATGTACGAGCAGTACTTC. Translation gives CASSPPGQGMYEQYF.